Each of the 18 T cell receptor beta chains below was sequenced from the same sample in a study of CD8 T cells in Susac syndrome. Random hexamers primed reverse transcription of roughly 0.5 to 1 ug RNA. TCRdb passed the immunoSEQ multiplex PCR reads through MiXCR, listing each CDR3 protein once. The table lists about 140,000 distinct CDR3 sequences, 95% of them singletons. Sequencing was performed on CD4+ T cells from PBMCs. The receptors here all came from a human donor with Susac syndrome.

This chain links TRBV20-1 with TRBJ2-1; TRBD1 agrees at 11 bases. The CDR3 runs to 12 residues. V shed 7 bases, J shed 8 bases, and the junction held 4 bases outside the gene matches. CDR1 and CDR2 from the germline V gene are DFQATT and SNEGSKA (reference sequence). In DNA, the CDR3 is TGCAGTGTCGGACAGGGGGCTGATGAGCAGTTCTTC. The encoded protein is CSVGQGADEQFF.

V is TRBV11-1 and J is TRBJ2-1; 8 bases are shared with TRBD2. Germline CDR1 and CDR2: SGHAT and FQDESV (reference sequence). Trimming took 1 base from V and 1 from J; bases not matched to a gene: 3. This CDR3 has 16 amino acids. The CDR3: CASSLGTSSSYNEQFF. In DNA form, the CDR3 reads TGTGCCAGCAGCTTAGGGACTAGCAGTTCCTACAATGAGCAGTTCTTC.

The genes are TRBV5-1 and TRBJ1-5; D is perhaps TRBD1 (6 bases). V shed 4 bases and J shed 3 bases, with 11 bases lying between them. The CDR3 totals 14 residues. The germline V gene encodes CDR1 SGHRS and CDR2 YFSETQ. The CDR3 loop is CASSPDSVNQPQHF. Here the CDR3 DNA reads TGCGCCAGCAGCCCGGACAGCGTCAATCAGCCCCAGCATTTT.

This chain links TRBV24-1 with TRBJ2-3; D possibly corresponds to TRBD1 (5 bases). The V end was cut by 3 bases, the J end by 0 bases, with 12 bases between. CDR1 and CDR2 (germline): KGHDR, SFDVKD. This CDR3 has 16 residues. The CDR3 nucleotides read TGTGCCACCAGTGATGGGGCGGATACTAGCACAGATACGCAGTATTTT. Its translation: CATSDGADTSTDTQYF.

This clonotype was found once. This chain uses TRBV5-1 with TRBJ2-5; 9 nucleotides line up with TRBD2. Germline V gene sequence: CDR1 SGHRS, CDR2 YFSETQ. The length of the CDR3 is 16 residues. V lost 0 bases and J lost 1; bases outside the gene matches: 4. CDR3 nucleotide sequence: TGCGCCAGCAGCTTGGCGAGCGGGAGGCCCCAAGAGACCCAGTACTTC. Protein product: CASSLASGRPQETQYF.

This clonotype was detected once. This chain connects TRBV29-1 to TRBJ1-2; D is unresolved. The ends were cut back, 2 bases at V and 5 bases at J, with 12 bases in the middle. Germline V gene sequence: CDR1 SQVTM, CDR2 ANQGSEA. This CDR3 has 13 residues. The CDR3 loop is CSVEPAGEYGYTF. The CDR3 bases are TGCAGCGTTGAACCCGCGGGCGAATATGGCTACACCTTC.

The CDR3 is CSVEGLSPGNTIYF. In DNA, the CDR3 is TGCAGCGTTGAAGGGTTAAGTCCTGGAAACACCATATATTTT. The gene calls are TRBV29-1 and TRBJ1-3; no definite D call. Germline V lookup: CDR1 SQVTM, CDR2 ANQGSEA. This CDR3 has 14 amino acids. V dropped 1 base and J dropped 2 bases, with 9 bases sitting between them.

V and J are TRBV29-1 and TRBJ2-3, with TRBD2 matching 12 bases. Germline V gives CDR1 SQVTM, CDR2 ANQGSEA. The CDR3 sequence is 14 residues long. Trimming took 7 bases from V and 5 from J; bases not matched to a gene: 7. In nucleotides, the CDR3 is TGCAGCGGTTATGCTAGCGGGAGGGGAGATACGCAGTATTTT. Its translation is CSGYASGRGDTQYF.

The chain is built from TRBV18 and TRBJ2-2; no clear D gene. Per the germline V gene, CDR1 is KGHSH and CDR2 is LQKENI. This CDR3 contains 18 residues. V was shortened by 0 bases and J by 0 bases, with 14 bases between the two germline ends. Here the CDR3 reads CASSPPLGSPANTGELFF. As DNA, the CDR3 is TGTGCCAGCTCACCACCGTTGGGGTCTCCCGCGAACACCGGGGAGCTGTTTTTT.

This sequence joins TRBV15 and TRBJ2-1; D may be TRBD2 (6 bases). CDR3 size: 13 residues. Germline CDR1 reads LNHNV; CDR2 reads YYDKDF (reference sequence). V dropped 0 bases and J dropped 13 bases, with 13 bases sitting between them. The CDR3 DNA is TGTGCCACCAGCAGAGATCGGGGCGGGAATCAGTTCTTC. This codes for CATSRDRGGNQFF.

The chain employs TRBV9 and TRBJ2-1; 13 positions match TRBD2. Germline loops: CDR1 SGDLS, CDR2 YYNGEE. V gave up 5 bases and J gave up 7 bases; unmatched junction bases: 3. CDR3 length: 14 residues. CDR3 sequence reads: CASRPGLAGNEQFF. DNA for the CDR3: TGTGCCAGCAGGCCGGGACTAGCGGGAAATGAGCAGTTCTTC.

The chain links TRBV30 to TRBJ1-1; D unresolved. Germline-derived CDR1 and CDR2 are GTSNPN and SVGIG (reference sequence). The CDR3 sequence is 12 residues long. Trimming cost V 2 bases and J 11 bases, with 15 bases left between them. The CDR3 DNA is TGTGCCTGGAGTATATCCAGGTTCTGGGCTTTCTTT. Translation: CAWSISRFWAFF.

V gene TRBV2 combines with J gene TRBJ2-5, with D perhaps matching TRBD2 (6 bases). Germline values: CDR1 SNHLY, CDR2 FYNNEI. CDR3 size: 14 residues. V was trimmed by 3 bases and J by 7 bases, leaving 15 bases between them. The CDR3 DNA reads TGTGCCAGCAGTGATGCGCGGGGTCCGCTGACCCAGTACTTC. Amino acids: CASSDARGPLTQYF. Supplemented by reference TRBV2 and TRBJ2-5, the full variable domain reads EPEVTQTPSHQVTQMGQEVILRCVPISNHLYFYWYRQILGQKVEFLVSFYNNEISEKSEIFDDQFSVERPDGSNFTLKIRSTKLEDSAMYFCASSDARGPLTQYFGPGTRLLVL.

This rearrangement joins TRBV25-1 to TRBJ2-7; 7 bases match TRBD1. The CDR3 has 14 amino acids. From germline, CDR1 is MGHDK and CDR2 SYGVNS. V lost 7 bases, J lost 5 bases, and 11 bases stayed unmatched. The CDR3 DNA sequence: TGTGCCAGCAACCCACCGGGACAGAGCCACGAGCAGTACTTC. It codes for CASNPPGQSHEQYF.

This chain links TRBV4-3 with TRBJ2-7, with D perhaps TRBD1 (6 bases). This CDR3 comprises 14 residues. The germline V gene has CDR1 LGHNA and CDR2 YSLEER. The V and J ends lost 0 bases and 4 bases respectively, with 10 bases between them. The CDR3 DNA reads as TGCGCCAGCAGCCAAGACAGGGGACCTTACGAGCAGTACTTC. This sequence encodes CASSQDRGPYEQYF.

The chain combines TRBV2 with TRBJ1-2; weak D call: TRBD1 (6 bases). The germline V gene encodes CDR1 SNHLY and CDR2 FYNNEI. The V gene lost 6 bases and the J gene lost 2 bases, with 13 bases spanning the gap. The CDR3 has 14 amino acids. The CDR3 DNA reads TGTGCCAGCAGGCACAGGGTGACGAACTATGGCTACACCTTC. Translation: CASRHRVTNYGYTF.

The chain links TRBV7-8 to TRBJ1-1; D call uncertain. Looked up from germline, CDR1 is SGHVS and CDR2 is FQNEAQ. Trimming pared 1 base from V and 4 bases from J, leaving 7 bases between. This CDR3 spans 13 amino acids. The CDR3 sequence is CASSLGSATEAFF. In nucleotides, the CDR3 is TGTGCCAGCAGCTTAGGGTCCGCCACTGAAGCTTTCTTT.

This chain links TRBV20-1 with TRBJ1-2; a possible D gene is TRBD1 (6 bases). V shed 5 bases and J shed 7 bases, with 17 bases lying between them. CDR1 DFQATT and CDR2 SNEGSKA come from the germline V gene (reference sequence). CDR3 size: 13 residues. The CDR3 sequence is CSAAQTGFVGYTF. CDR3 bases: TGCAGTGCTGCACAGACAGGATTCGTTGGCTACACCTTC.